These 32 T cell receptor beta chains share one sample of origin, sequenced in a study of OX40 agonist ivuxolimab in advanced cancers. The method behind the library was the immunoSEQ multiplex PCR assay. TCRdb's version of the immuneACCESS table is confined to in-frame rearrangements and falls short of the full clone set. An unresolved V gene accounts for under half of the shortfall where checked; the remainder is of unknown origin. The sample table holds roughly 11,000 clones, of which 70% to 90% were seen once. The ten largest clones represent about 27% of the sample. This material consisted of CD4+ or CD8+ T cells sorted from blood, taken in a trial of the OX40 agonist ivuxolimab. The receptors stem from an adult with an advanced solid tumor such as melanoma, head and neck, liver or kidney cancer.

This clone has a single count. The chain uses TRBV28 and TRBJ2-1, with 11 nucleotides matching TRBD2. With V trimmed by 9 bases and J by 7 bases, 5 bases remained unmatched. The CDR3 is 13 amino acids. Germline lookup yields CDR1 MDHEN and CDR2 SYDVKM. The DNA for the CDR3 is TGTGCCAGTAGCGGGGGGGCCCTAAATGAGCAGTTCTTC. The encoded protein is CASSGGALNEQFF.

The rearrangement uses TRBV7-9 and TRBJ2-7; 7 nucleotides agree with TRBD1. The junction had 5 bases not matched to a gene; V was cut back by 1 base and J by 2 bases. This CDR3 comprises 15 residues. CDR1 and CDR2 (germline): SEHNR, FQNEAQ (reference sequence). This chain's CDR3 is CASSLDGTVTYEQYF. Here the CDR3 DNA reads TGTGCCAGCAGCTTAGATGGGACAGTCACCTACGAGCAGTACTTC.

This clone is medium-sized within its sample. This rearrangement joins TRBV27 to TRBJ1-5, with unresolved D. V was trimmed by 3 bases and J by 2 bases, leaving 8 bases between them. The CDR3 is made up of 14 amino acids. Germline V CDR1 and CDR2: MNHEY, SMNVEV (reference sequence). This CDR3 is CASSFGRGNQPQHF. The CDR3, as DNA: TGTGCCAGCAGTTTCGGGAGGGGCAATCAGCCCCAGCATTTT.

The chain has TRBV7-2 and TRBJ2-7; 10 bases map to TRBD1. This CDR3 is 14 amino acids long. The trim removed 1 base at V and 4 bases at J, leaving 1 base unmatched. CDR1 is SGHTA and CDR2 is FQGNSA in the germline V gene. In DNA form, the CDR3 reads TGTGCCAGCAGCTTAGGGGGACAGGGGTACGAGCAGTACTTC. Protein sequence: CASSLGGQGYEQYF.

The rearrangement links TRBV28 to TRBJ1-2; no clear D gene. V gave up 5 bases and J gave up 2 bases, with 9 bases separating them. Germline V CDR1 and CDR2: MDHEN, SYDVKM. The CDR3 consists of 13 residues. DNA for the CDR3: TGTGCCAGCAGTCCCTTCGACAACTATGGCTACACCTTC. Translation: CASSPFDNYGYTF.

This chain links TRBV6-1 with TRBJ1-5; no reliable D call. Germline CDR1 is MNHNS and CDR2 is SASEGT. The CDR3 covers 11 residues. V dropped 4 bases and J dropped 15 bases, with 13 bases sitting between them. This chain's CDR3 is CASSGQISGHF. In DNA form, the CDR3 reads TGTGCCAGCAGTGGGCAAATATCAGGGCATTTT.

The genes are TRBV27 and TRBJ1-4; a weak D match, TRBD1 (5 bases). V lost 6 bases and J lost 2, with 13 bases in between. The CDR3 contains 15 residues. Germline V gene data show CDR1 as MNHEY and CDR2 as SMNVEV (reference sequence). CDR3 region: CASSLHGGTNEKLFF. The CDR3 DNA reads as TGTGCCAGCAGCCTCCATGGGGGGACTAATGAAAAACTGTTTTTT.

The rearrangement uses TRBV28 and TRBJ1-4; TRBD1 agrees at 9 bases. Germline lookup yields CDR1 MDHEN and CDR2 SYDVKM. Trimming at V came to 8 bases and at J to 8 bases, leaving 9 bases not matched to a gene. This CDR3 has 14 amino acids. The DNA of the CDR3 is TGTGCCAGCCTCGGGACAGGGTTTAACGAAAAACTGTTTTTT. This gives the protein CASLGTGFNEKLFF.

The genes are TRBV2 and TRBJ1-4; TRBD1 matches 8 bases. V trimming: 5 bases; J trimming: 4 bases; junction bases outside the gene matches: 6. In germline, CDR1 is SNHLY, CDR2 FYNNEI. The CDR3 has 15 amino acids. The DNA for the CDR3 is TGTGCCAGCAGTCCCGGACAGGGCCTTAATGAAAAACTGTTTTTT. This encodes CASSPGQGLNEKLFF.

This rearrangement joins TRBV7-2 to TRBJ2-1; D is perhaps TRBD1 or TRBD2 (6 bases each). Trimming pared 6 bases from V and 6 bases from J, leaving 15 bases between. This CDR3 is built from 14 residues. The germline gives CDR1 SGHTA, CDR2 FQGNSA. Here the CDR3 reads CASSFWGAFNEQFF. CDR3 sequence (DNA): TGTGCCAGCAGTTTTTGGGGGGCGTTCAATGAGCAGTTCTTC.

This chain joins TRBV29-1 and TRBJ1-4, with 7 positions matching TRBD1. CDR1 and CDR2 from the germline V gene are SQVTM and ANQGSEA. CDR3 length: 13 residues. J was trimmed by 3 bases and V by 6 bases; bases with no gene match: 4. CDR3 protein: CSVQGGANEKLFF. The CDR3 bases are TGCAGCGTCCAGGGGGGAGCTAATGAAAAACTGTTTTTT.

The chain couples TRBV5-4 to TRBJ2-5, with 10 positions matching TRBD2. This CDR3 comprises 17 residues. V trimming: 3 bases; J trimming: 0 bases; junction bases outside the gene matches: 8. The germline gives CDR1 SGHNT, CDR2 YYREEE (reference sequence). The CDR3 sequence: CASSSNPTSGYQETQYF. CDR3 DNA sequence: TGTGCCAGCAGCTCGAACCCGACTAGCGGGTACCAAGAGACCCAGTACTTC.

This sequence joins TRBV4-3 and TRBJ2-3, with D perhaps being TRBD1 or TRBD2 (7 bases each). The CDR3 covers 16 residues. Germline CDR1 and CDR2: LGHNA and YSLEER. The germline V and J ends were trimmed by 4 bases and 4 bases, with 18 bases remaining between them. The CDR3 DNA reads TGCGCCAGCAGCCCCCAGGGGGAGGGGAGGGCAGATACGCAGTATTTT. It translates to CASSPQGEGRADTQYF.

This clone was detected only once. The chain links TRBV9 to TRBJ2-1; 14 bases are a match to TRBD2. This CDR3 contains 15 residues. With 5 bases clipped from V and 6 bases from J, the junction kept 4 bases outside the gene matches. Germline V gene sequence: CDR1 SGDLS, CDR2 YYNGEE. CDR3 sequence: CASRRGTSGSNEQFF. For the CDR3, the DNA is TGTGCCAGCAGGAGAGGGACTAGCGGGAGCAATGAGCAGTTCTTC. The full variable domain, with the rest looked up from reference TRBV9 and TRBJ2-1, is DSGVTQTPKHLITATGQRVTLRCSPRSGDLSVYWYQQSLDQGLQFLIQYYNGEERAKGNILERFSAQQFPDLHSELNLSSLELGDSALYFCASRRGTSGSNEQFFGPGTRLTVL.

V is TRBV5-5 and J is TRBJ2-2, with D unclear. With 4 bases removed from V and 7 bases from J, the gap between germline ends came to 14 bases. The CDR3 covers 14 residues. Germline lookup yields CDR1 SGHKS and CDR2 YYEKEE (reference sequence). CDR3 sequence: CASSLSLGNGELFF. The CDR3 nucleotides are TGTGCCAGCAGCCTATCCCTGGGGAACGGGGAGCTGTTTTTT.

The genes are TRBV5-1 and TRBJ2-7, with 7 bases identical to TRBD1. Germline CDR1 and CDR2: SGHRS and YFSETQ. The CDR3 is 19 residues long. Trimming took 4 bases from V and 0 from J; bases not matched to a gene: 19. CDR3 amino acids: CASSPRGQPSPSGSYEQYF. CDR3 DNA sequence: TGCGCCAGCAGCCCCAGGGGACAGCCGAGCCCTTCAGGCTCCTACGAGCAGTACTTC.

The chain employs TRBV7-2 and TRBJ2-5; no firm D call. CDR3 size: 17 residues. Germline assignment: CDR1 SGHTA and CDR2 FQGNSA. V dropped 5 bases and J dropped 4 bases, with 23 bases sitting between them. CDR3 nucleotide sequence: TGTGCCAGCAGCCTACTCTGGGGTAGCTCAGTAGGAGAGACCCAGTACTTC. The encoded protein is CASSLLWGSSVGETQYF.

In this sample, this clone turned up a few times. The chain has TRBV4-3 and TRBJ1-5; the match to TRBD1 covers 10 bases. The germline V gene has CDR1 LGHNA and CDR2 YSLEER. V shed 3 bases, J shed 6 bases, and the junction held 5 bases outside the gene matches. There are 15 residues in the CDR3. The CDR3 DNA reads TGCGCCAGCAGCCAGGACAGGGGGGACGGTCAGCCCCAGCATTTT. As protein: CASSQDRGDGQPQHF.

This rearrangement joins TRBV5-7 to TRBJ2-5, with 11 bases aligning to TRBD2. TRBV5-7 is given ORF status, its function remaining uncertain. V dropped 0 bases and J dropped 5; count of bases not matched to a gene: 9. The CDR3 is made up of 17 amino acids. CDR3 region: CASSLALAGGRWETQYF. CDR3 coding DNA: TGTGCCAGCAGCTTGGCATTAGCGGGGGGGCGATGGGAGACCCAGTACTTC.

This chain connects TRBV4-3 to TRBJ2-2; D not resolved. Germline assignment: CDR1 LGHNA and CDR2 YSLEER. This CDR3 has 16 amino acids. Trimming cost V 0 bases and J 0 bases, with 8 bases left between them. CDR3 amino acids: CASSQEVQANTGELFF. DNA of the CDR3: TGCGCCAGCAGCCAAGAAGTACAAGCGAACACCGGGGAGCTGTTTTTT.

The chain combines TRBV5-6 with TRBJ2-7; no reliable D call. Trimming left V 0 bases short and J 2 bases short, with 12 bases between. Germline V gene sequence: CDR1 SGHDT, CDR2 YYEEEE. The CDR3 extends over 15 amino acids. Here the CDR3 DNA reads TGTGCCAGCAGCTTGGTGGGCCAGCTCCCCTACGAGCAGTACTTC. This encodes CASSLVGQLPYEQYF.

Here the CDR3 reads CASSSFSGYEQYF. CDR3 nucleotide sequence: TGTGCCAGCAGCTCCTTCAGCGGTTACGAGCAGTACTTC. The rearrangement links TRBV5-4 to TRBJ2-7; TRBD2 might be the D (5 bases). The germline V gene encodes CDR1 SGHNT and CDR2 YYREEE (reference sequence). V was trimmed by 3 bases and J by 4 bases, leaving 11 bases between them. The length of the CDR3 is 13 residues. Using reference TRBV5-4 and TRBJ2-7 for the parts outside the CDR3, the full variable domain is ETGVTQSPTHLIKTRGQQVTLRCSSQSGHNTVSWYQQALGQGPQFIFQYYREEENGRGNFPPRFSGLQFPNYSSELNVNALELDDSALYLCASSSFSGYEQYFGPGTRLTVT.

The chain links TRBV7-9 to TRBJ1-2, with D hard to call. Per germline, CDR1 SEHNR and CDR2 FQNEAQ (reference sequence). V was pared by 10 bases and J by 4 bases, with 13 bases between. This CDR3 spans 12 amino acids. Written as DNA, the CDR3 is TGTGCCACCGGACCGGGAGGCTATGGCTACACCTTC. Amino acid sequence: CATGPGGYGYTF. Based on the CDR3 plus reference TRBV7-9 and TRBJ1-2, the full variable domain is DTGVSQNPRHKITKRGQNVTFRCDPISEHNRLYWYRQTLGQGPEFLTYFQNEAQLEKSRLLSDRFSAERPKGSFSTLEIQRTEQGDSAMYLCATGPGGYGYTFGSGTRLTVV.

V is TRBV21-1 and J is TRBJ2-3; the table's TRBD1 call for D was not verified on the DNA. TRBV21-1 is a documented pseudogene. This CDR3 has 15 amino acids. CDR3 DNA: TGTGCCAGCAGCCTCAGACAGGGCTGCACAGATACGCAGTATTTT. Its translation is CASSLRQGCTDTQYF.

The gene calls are TRBV11-2 and TRBJ2-7; D is possibly TRBD1 (6 bases). CDR1 and CDR2 from the germline V gene are SGHAT and FQNNGV. CDR3 length: 15 residues. Trimming stripped 1 base from V and 0 bases from J, with 10 bases between. The CDR3 loop reads CASSLAGVSSYEQYF. The CDR3 region has the DNA TGTGCCAGCAGCTTAGCAGGGGTCTCCTCCTACGAGCAGTACTTC.

The V and J genes are TRBV6-1 and TRBJ2-6, with D perhaps TRBD2 (5 bases). Germline V gives CDR1 MNHNS, CDR2 SASEGT. Between the trimmed V and J ends, which lost 4 bases and 2 bases, there was a span of 12 bases. CDR3 length: 16 amino acids. As DNA, the CDR3 is TGTGCCAGCAGTGGCCTAACTAGTACTGGGGCCAACGTCCTGACTTTC. Its translation is CASSGLTSTGANVLTF.

This chain links TRBV5-1 with TRBJ2-5; D may be TRBD1 or TRBD2 (6 bases each). V was cut by 4 bases and J by 2 bases, with 12 bases left in between. The CDR3 runs 14 residues. Germline CDR1 is SGHRS and CDR2 is YFSETQ. CDR3 sequence (DNA): TGCGCCAGCAGCCCCCAGGGGACTCAAGAGACCCAGTACTTC. Amino acids: CASSPQGTQETQYF.

This chain connects TRBV20-1 to TRBJ2-1; no clear D gene. V was pared by 3 bases and J by 6 bases, with 6 bases between. Per the germline V gene, CDR1 is DFQATT and CDR2 is SNEGSKA (reference sequence). The CDR3 is 11 residues long. The CDR3 spells CSASMSNEQFF. The DNA of the CDR3 is TGCAGTGCTAGTATGTCCAATGAGCAGTTCTTC.

The chain uses TRBV7-6 and TRBJ2-2; TRBD1 is a possible D gene (7 bases). Germline CDR1 SGHVS, CDR2 FNYEAQ. This CDR3 region has 15 residues. V lost 5 bases, J lost 6 bases, and 16 bases lay in between. The CDR3 DNA follows: TGTGCCAGCAGCCCTACCACAGGGGAGGCCGGGGAGCTGTTTTTT. This sequence encodes CASSPTTGEAGELFF.

CDR3 loop: CASSFGVLGETQYF. CDR3 nucleotides: TGCGCCAGCAGCTTCGGGGTATTGGGAGAGACCCAGTACTTC. The chain combines TRBV5-1 with TRBJ2-5; the D gene is possibly TRBD2 (5 bases). Trimming pared 2 bases from V and 4 bases from J, leaving 12 bases between. CDR1 and CDR2 from the germline V gene are SGHRS and YFSETQ. The length of the CDR3 is 14 residues.

This chain joins TRBV7-6 and TRBJ1-1; 8 nucleotides align to TRBD1. This CDR3 contains 15 residues. Trimming cost V 5 bases and J 1 base; bases outside gene matches: 6. CDR1 and CDR2 (germline): SGHVS, FNYEAQ. The CDR3 reads CASSGSGTGNTEAFF. The CDR3 nucleotides are TGTGCCAGCAGCGGCTCCGGGACAGGGAACACTGAAGCTTTCTTT. Looking up the rest from reference TRBV7-6 and TRBJ1-1 gives the full variable domain: GAGVSQSPRYKVTKRGQDVALRCDPISGHVSLYWYRQALGQGPEFLTYFNYEAQQDKSGLPNDRFSAERPEGSISTLTIQRTEQRDSAMYRCASSGSGTGNTEAFFGQGTRLTVV.

This clone has only a few counts. The rearrangement joins TRBV30 to TRBJ2-5; 9 nucleotides align to TRBD2. The CDR3 length is 16 residues. The germline V gene has CDR1 GTSNPN and CDR2 SVGIG (reference sequence). The trim removed 1 base at V and 7 bases at J, leaving 13 bases unmatched. Written as DNA, the CDR3 is TGTGCCTGGAGTGGGCTATTAGGACTAGCGAGCTGGACCCAGTACTTC. It yields the protein CAWSGLLGLASWTQYF.